This T cell receptor (beta chain) derives from a study of shared clonotypes between healthy human individuals. Regarding this clone: Its antigen is not identified.

Whole-study findings and limits: Generation probabilities of non-shared clonotypes were lower (relative to those shared by all four donors).

Profiled with immunoSEQ multiplex PCR; TCRdb holds only in-frame clones, not every one. The sample has about 580,000 clones, more than 95% seen once. Positive CCR7 selection of CD45RO-negative cells yielded the naive CD8 cells, and terminally differentiated effector memory CD45RA+ cells were excluded. All donors qualified as healthy HIV-negative adults and had experienced no recent acute infections or vaccinations. Trimming took off 6 bases at V and 2 bases at J, with 14 bases between the two ends. From germline, CDR1 is MDHEN and CDR2 SYDVKM. This CDR3 comprises 14 residues. The chain joins TRBV28 to TRBJ2-7; D call uncertain. The sequence was collected from a man aged 25 to 40 in good health. The sequenced sample consisted of naive CD8+ T cells sorted from blood. In DNA, the CDR3 is TGTGCCAGCAGCTTACATGGGGTTACCTACGAGCAGTACTTC. Its translation is CASSLHGVTYEQYF.